This T cell receptor beta chain was sequenced in a study of blood T cell repertoires in COVID-19. CDR1 and CDR2 from the germline V gene are SNHLY and FYNNEI. The V segment lost 0 bases and the J segment 3 bases; nucleotides outside the gene matches: 0. This CDR3 contains 14 residues. Methods used by the authors: Using reference gene primer amplification, nucleated cell counts were estimated. Some clones are missing from TCRdb's copy, which holds only in-frame ones; the method was immunoSEQ multiplex PCR. For V, J and clone size, that table is used; D and trimming come from the DNA. The sample records roughly 250,000 clones, approximately 90% being singletons.

The chain carries TRBV2 and TRBJ1-2, with TRBD1 identical over 8 bases. The sequence was collected from a woman aged 40 to 49 with acute or convalescent COVID-19. The sequenced sample was peripheral blood. CDR3 in amino acids: CASSEAGQDYGYTF. The CDR3 DNA reads as TGTGCCAGCAGTGAAGCGGGACAGGACTATGGCTACACCTTC.